A selection of T cell receptor beta chains follows, all from one sample in a study of blood T cell repertoires in COVID-19. The data were produced by immunoSEQ multiplex PCR, yet TCRdb's version contains in-frame clones alone and is incomplete. The table includes about 120,000 clones, roughly 82% detected once. The sample comprised peripheral blood. The receptors were gathered from a human donor in a cohort sampled during active COVID-19. CDR3s include the opening cysteine and the closing phenylalanine or tryptophan. Fields, in order: J gene, D gene, clone size, V gene, CDR3 protein, CDR3 DNA. A D gene is named only where the DNA matches it firmly. Part of the rows lack a size; the others show once, few, many or a class for expanded clones.

TRBJ2-7 - - TRBV6-1 CASSEAPRDAYEQYF TGTGCCAGCAGTGAAGCCCCCAGGGATGCCTACGAGCAGTACTTC
TRBJ1-3 TRBD1 - TRBV5-1 CASSLGTGRPGNTIYF TGCGCCAGCAGCCTAGGGACAGGCAGGCCTGGAAACACCATATATTTT
TRBJ1-1 - - TRBV29-1 CSVDIRAGRWLNTEAFF TGTAGCGTTGACATTAGGGCAGGGCGGTGGTTGAACACTGAAGCTTTCTTT
TRBJ2-5 TRBD1 - TRBV5-1 CASSASGTGRSETQYF TGCGCCAGCAGCGCCTCCGGGACAGGGAGGTCAGAGACCCAGTACTTC
TRBJ1-2 - - TRBV18 CASSPVITVLNYGYTF TGTGCCAGCTCACCAGTCATCACAGTACTCAACTATGGCTACACCTTC
TRBJ2-1 TRBD1 once TRBV4-3 CTSSHRDRGRNEQFF TGCACCAGCAGCCACCGGGACAGGGGGCGCAATGAGCAGTTCTTC
TRBJ2-1 TRBD2 - TRBV4-1 CASTPYFPSGGDNEQFF TGCGCCAGCACCCCCTACTTCCCTAGCGGGGGGGACAATGAGCAGTTCTTC
TRBJ1-4 TRBD1 - TRBV4-1 CASRPGTGGEKLFF TGCGCCAGCAGACCCGGGACAGGGGGGGAAAAACTGTTTTTT
TRBJ1-1 TRBD1 - TRBV19 CASRTDRALNTEAFF TGTGCCAGTAGAACGGACAGGGCCCTGAACACTGAAGCTTTCTTT
TRBJ1-2 - - TRBV6-2/TRBV6-3 CASSYRLQNYGYTF TGTGCCAGCAGTTACCGGTTACAGAACTATGGCTACACCTTC
TRBJ2-3 - - TRBV21-1 CASNSAGTSEAMHSTDTQYF TGTGCCAGCAATTCCGCCGGGACTAGCGAGGCTATGCATAGCACAGATACGCAGTATTTT
TRBJ2-2 TRBD2 - TRBV5-1 CASSLPPAGGANTGELFF TGCGCCAGCAGCTTGCCCCCAGCGGGGGGAGCGAACACCGGGGAGCTGTTTTTT
TRBJ2-5 - - TRBV28 CASSLGKRGTGSETQYF TGTGCCAGCAGTTTGGGGAAGCGGGGGACAGGGTCGGAGACCCAGTACTTC
TRBJ2-3 TRBD2 - TRBV7-2 CASSLGLAGLTDTQYF TGTGCCAGCAGCCTGGGACTAGCGGGACTCACAGATACGCAGTATTTT
TRBJ2-1 - once TRBV12-3/TRBV12-4 CASALSPNEQFF TGTGCCAGCGCCCTATCCCCCAATGAGCAGTTCTTC
TRBJ2-4 TRBD2 - TRBV7-2 CASSLVVGGVADKNIQYF TGTGCCAGCAGCTTAGTAGTTGGGGGGGTTGCAGACAAAAACATTCAGTACTTC
TRBJ2-2 - - TRBV5-8 CASSHRVVGELFF TGTGCCAGCAGCCACAGGGTGGTCGGGGAGCTGTTTTTT
TRBJ2-7 TRBD1 - TRBV28 CASSPPPGQVNHEQYF TGTGCCAGCAGCCCGCCCCCGGGACAGGTGAACCACGAGCAGTACTTC
TRBJ2-1 TRBD2 - TRBV24-1 CATSAPPGGVLIFDEQFF TGTGCCACCAGTGCCCCCCCCGGGGGGGTTCTGATCTTCGATGAGCAGTTCTTC
TRBJ2-5 TRBD1 - TRBV7-2 CASSLNGQGVGETQYF TGTGCCAGCAGCTTAAACGGGCAGGGGGTCGGGGAGACCCAGTACTTC
TRBJ2-3 - few TRBV5-1 CASSQGSTDTQYF TGCGCCAGCAGTCAGGGCAGCACAGATACGCAGTATTTT
TRBJ2-5 TRBD1 - TRBV2 CASSADRAETQYF TGTGCCAGCAGTGCGGACAGGGCAGAGACCCAGTACTTC
TRBJ2-3 - - TRBV11-3 CASSLGGPDTQYF TGTGCCAGCAGCTTAGGCGGTCCCGATACGCAGTATTTT
TRBJ1-6 - few TRBV5-6 CASSTDRDSPLHF TGTGCCAGCAGCACCGACAGAGATTCACCCCTCCACTTT
TRBJ1-3 - - TRBV7-9 CASSLGVTAGNTIYF TGTGCCAGCAGCTTAGGAGTAACGGCTGGAAACACCATATATTTT
TRBJ2-7 - - TRBV11-2 CASSLGGGIGSEQYF TGTGCCAGCAGCTTAGGGGGCGGCATAGGGTCCGAGCAGTACTTC
TRBJ2-7 TRBD1 - TRBV28 CASSSTGVSYEQYF TGTGCCAGCAGTAGCACAGGGGTGTCCTACGAGCAGTACTTC
TRBJ2-7 TRBD1 - TRBV29-1 CSVEIQGAYEQYF TGCAGCGTTGAAATCCAGGGGGCGTACGAGCAGTACTTC
TRBJ2-3 TRBD2 - TRBV5-1 CASSLALRGSGTDTQYF TGCGCCAGCAGCTTGGCCTTGCGGGGGTCTGGCACAGATACGCAGTATTTT
TRBJ2-7 TRBD2 - TRBV10-2 CASSEGGGPAYEQYF TGCGCCAGCAGTGAGGGCGGGGGGCCTGCTTACGAGCAGTACTTC
TRBJ2-5 TRBD1 many TRBV3-1/TRBV3-2 CASSQEGVRDRSPETQYF TGTGCCAGCAGCCAAGAGGGGGTAAGGGACAGGTCGCCGGAGACCCAGTACTTC
TRBJ2-7 TRBD1 - TRBV5-1 CASSTGTGSYEQYF TGCGCCAGCAGTACTGGGACAGGCTCCTACGAGCAGTACTTC
TRBJ2-7 - - TRBV7-6 CASSPREKRDEQYF TGTGCCAGCAGCCCCCGGGAGAAACGCGACGAGCAGTACTTC
TRBJ1-2 TRBD1 - TRBV28 CASSLTSRQGVGYTF TGTGCCAGCAGTCTCACCTCCAGACAGGGGGTCGGCTACACCTTC
TRBJ2-5 TRBD2 - TRBV5-8 CASSPGRGSSAYETQYF TGTGCCAGCAGCCCGGGGAGGGGTTCGAGCGCCTATGAGACCCAGTACTTC
TRBJ1-2 - medium-sized TRBV3-1/TRBV3-2 CASSQVGGEDGYTF TGTGCCAGCAGCCAAGTCGGGGGTGAGGATGGCTACACCTTC
TRBJ1-2 - once TRBV6-5 CASSSSEGFRNGYTF TGTGCCAGCAGTTCTTCCGAGGGATTTAGGAATGGCTACACCTTC
TRBJ1-2 - - TRBV19 CASSIRGLSYGYTF TGTGCCAGTAGTATTCGAGGCCTTTCGTATGGCTACACCTTC
TRBJ1-5 - few TRBV6-2/TRBV6-3 CASSYNSGSAQPQHF TGTGCCAGCAGTTACAACAGTGGGTCGGCTCAGCCCCAGCATTTT
TRBJ1-3 - - TRBV6-1 CASSEDSSGNTIYF TGTGCCAGCAGTGAAGACAGCTCTGGAAACACCATATATTTT
TRBJ2-5 - few TRBV5-1 CASSLGSRETQYF TGCGCCAGCAGCTTGGGGTCCAGGGAGACCCAGTACTTC
TRBJ2-4 - - TRBV11-2 CASSFATRDIQYF TGTGCCAGCAGCTTTGCAACTCGGGACATTCAGTACTTC
TRBJ2-5 TRBD1 - TRBV18 CASSRGGQLQETQYF TGTGCCAGCTCTCGTGGGGGACAGCTTCAAGAGACCCAGTACTTC
TRBJ2-2 - few TRBV12-2 CASRILALELFF TGTGCAAGTCGCATCTTGGCCTTGGAGCTGTTTTTT
TRBJ2-7 - - TRBV7-9 CASSLEEWPTGRFFYEQYF TGTGCCAGCAGCTTAGAAGAATGGCCGACAGGGAGGTTCTTTTACGAGCAGTACTTC
TRBJ2-5 - - TRBV5-4 CASSLNEGRETQYF TGTGCCAGCAGCTTGAATGAGGGGAGGGAGACCCAGTACTTC
TRBJ1-1 - - TRBV9 CASSVGWRSTEAFF TGTGCCAGCAGCGTAGGTTGGAGGTCCACTGAAGCTTTCTTT
TRBJ1-6 TRBD1 - TRBV3-1/TRBV3-2 CASSPGTAHSPLHF TGTGCCAGCAGCCCCGGGACAGCACATTCACCCCTCCACTTT
TRBJ1-2 TRBD1 - TRBV5-1 CASSEGANSYPYGYTF TGCGCCAGCAGCGAGGGGGCCAATTCCTATCCTTATGGCTACACCTTC
TRBJ2-4 - - TRBV2 CASSGTRAQNIQYF TGTGCCAGCAGTGGGACACGCGCTCAAAACATTCAGTACTTC